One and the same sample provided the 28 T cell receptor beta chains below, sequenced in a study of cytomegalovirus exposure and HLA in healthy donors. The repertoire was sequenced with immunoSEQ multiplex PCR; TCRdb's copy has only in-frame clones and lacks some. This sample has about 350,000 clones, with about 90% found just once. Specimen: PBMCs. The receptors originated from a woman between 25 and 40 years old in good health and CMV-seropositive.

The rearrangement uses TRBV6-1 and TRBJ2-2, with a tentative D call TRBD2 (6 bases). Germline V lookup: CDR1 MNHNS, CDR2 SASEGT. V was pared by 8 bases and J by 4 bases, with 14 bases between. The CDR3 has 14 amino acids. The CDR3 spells CASHPGLLTGELFF. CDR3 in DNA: TGTGCCAGCCACCCGGGACTCCTCACCGGGGAGCTGTTTTTT.

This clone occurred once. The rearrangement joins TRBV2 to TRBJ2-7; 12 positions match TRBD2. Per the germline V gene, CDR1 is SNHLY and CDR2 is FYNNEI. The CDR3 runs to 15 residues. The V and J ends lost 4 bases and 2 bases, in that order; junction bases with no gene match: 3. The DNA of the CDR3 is TGTGCCAGCAGTGTGGCTAGCGGGGGGGCCTACGAGCAGTACTTC. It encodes CASSVASGGAYEQYF. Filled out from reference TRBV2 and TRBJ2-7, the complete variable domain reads EPEVTQTPSHQVTQMGQEVILRCVPISNHLYFYWYRQILGQKVEFLVSFYNNEISEKSEIFDDQFSVERPDGSNFTLKIRSTKLEDSAMYFCASSVASGGAYEQYFGPGTRLTVT.

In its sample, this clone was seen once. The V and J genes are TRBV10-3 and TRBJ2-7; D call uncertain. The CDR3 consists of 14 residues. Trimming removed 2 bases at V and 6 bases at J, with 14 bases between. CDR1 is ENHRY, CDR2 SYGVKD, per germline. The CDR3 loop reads CAISERKQELEQYF. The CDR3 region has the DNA TGTGCCATCAGTGAGCGGAAGCAGGAGCTCGAGCAGTACTTC.

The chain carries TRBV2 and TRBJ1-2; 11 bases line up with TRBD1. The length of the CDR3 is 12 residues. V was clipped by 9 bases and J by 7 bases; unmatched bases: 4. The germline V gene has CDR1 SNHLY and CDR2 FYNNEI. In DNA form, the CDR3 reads TGTGCCAGGGACAGGGGGCTCGGTGGCTACACCTTC. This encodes CARDRGLGGYTF.

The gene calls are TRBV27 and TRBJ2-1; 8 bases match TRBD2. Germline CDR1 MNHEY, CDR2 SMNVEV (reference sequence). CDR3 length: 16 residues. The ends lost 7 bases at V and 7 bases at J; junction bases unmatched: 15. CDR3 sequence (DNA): TGTGCCAGCACACCTCGTAGCGGGACGTCCCGGAATGAGCAGTTCTTC. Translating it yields CASTPRSGTSRNEQFF.

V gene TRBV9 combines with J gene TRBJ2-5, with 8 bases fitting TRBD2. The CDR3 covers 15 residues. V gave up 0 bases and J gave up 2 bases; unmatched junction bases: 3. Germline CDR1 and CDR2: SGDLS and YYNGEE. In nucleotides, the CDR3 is TGTGCCAGCAGCGTAGCTAGCGGGCGACAAGAGACCCAGTACTTC. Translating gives CASSVASGRQETQYF.

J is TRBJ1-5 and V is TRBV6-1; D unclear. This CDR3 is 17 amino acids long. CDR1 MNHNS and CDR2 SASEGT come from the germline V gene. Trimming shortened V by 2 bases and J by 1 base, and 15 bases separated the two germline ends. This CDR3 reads CASSEFAAPRSNQPQHF. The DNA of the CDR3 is TGTGCCAGCAGTGAATTCGCGGCACCTCGGAGCAATCAGCCCCAGCATTTT.

In DNA, the CDR3 is TGTGCCAGCAGCGTAGCAGGGCCCGGACTACTAGCTAACTATGGCTACACCTTC. Translated, it gives CASSVAGPGLLANYGYTF. J is TRBJ1-2 and V is TRBV9; D perhaps matches TRBD1 (5 bases). The CDR3 extends over 18 amino acids. In germline, CDR1 is SGDLS, CDR2 YYNGEE. The V end was cut by 0 bases, the J end by 0 bases, with 18 bases between.

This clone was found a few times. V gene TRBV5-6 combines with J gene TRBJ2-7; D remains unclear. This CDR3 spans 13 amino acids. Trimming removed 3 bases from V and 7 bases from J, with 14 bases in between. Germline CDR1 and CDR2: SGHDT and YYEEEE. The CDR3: CASSSRMPWEQYF. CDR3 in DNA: TGTGCCAGCAGCTCCCGCATGCCCTGGGAGCAGTACTTC.

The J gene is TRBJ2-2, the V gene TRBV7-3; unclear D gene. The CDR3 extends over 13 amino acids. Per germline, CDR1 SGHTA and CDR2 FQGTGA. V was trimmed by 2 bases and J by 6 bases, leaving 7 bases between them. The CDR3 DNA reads TGTGCCAGCAGCTTAGTGAGCGCCGGGGAGCTGTTTTTT. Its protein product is CASSLVSAGELFF.

The DNA for the CDR3 is TGTGCCAGCATGGGGGGGCTGACCTCGAGCTCCTACAATGAGCAGTTCTTC. Translating it yields CASMGGLTSSSYNEQFF. This chain joins TRBV2 and TRBJ2-1; the D gene is possibly TRBD2 (7 bases). Trimming pared 7 bases from V and 0 bases from J, leaving 19 bases between. Per the germline V gene, CDR1 is SNHLY and CDR2 is FYNNEI. The CDR3 has 17 residues.

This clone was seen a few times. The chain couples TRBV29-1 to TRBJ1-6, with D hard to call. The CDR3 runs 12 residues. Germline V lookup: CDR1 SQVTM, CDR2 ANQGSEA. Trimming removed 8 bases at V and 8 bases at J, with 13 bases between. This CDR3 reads CSLWALDSPLHF. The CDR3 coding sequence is TGCAGCCTTTGGGCCCTCGATTCACCCCTCCACTTT.

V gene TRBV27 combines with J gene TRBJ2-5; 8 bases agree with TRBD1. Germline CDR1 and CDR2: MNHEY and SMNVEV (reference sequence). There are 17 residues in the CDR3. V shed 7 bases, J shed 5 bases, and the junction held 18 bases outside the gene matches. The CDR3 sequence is CASNTQGGQARAETQYF. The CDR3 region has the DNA TGTGCCAGCAACACCCAGGGGGGACAGGCGCGAGCGGAGACCCAGTACTTC.

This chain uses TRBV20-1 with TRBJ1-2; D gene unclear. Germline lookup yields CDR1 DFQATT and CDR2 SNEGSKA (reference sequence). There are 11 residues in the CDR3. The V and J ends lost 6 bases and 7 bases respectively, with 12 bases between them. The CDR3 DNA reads TGCAGTGCCCGGACGGGCCCTGGCTACACCTTC. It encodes CSARTGPGYTF.

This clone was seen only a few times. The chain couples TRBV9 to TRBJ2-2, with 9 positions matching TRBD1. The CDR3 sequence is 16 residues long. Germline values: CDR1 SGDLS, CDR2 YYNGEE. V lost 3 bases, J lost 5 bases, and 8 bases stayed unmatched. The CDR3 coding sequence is TGTGCCAGCAGCGACGGGACAGGGAAGTGGACCGGGGAGCTGTTTTTT. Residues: CASSDGTGKWTGELFF.

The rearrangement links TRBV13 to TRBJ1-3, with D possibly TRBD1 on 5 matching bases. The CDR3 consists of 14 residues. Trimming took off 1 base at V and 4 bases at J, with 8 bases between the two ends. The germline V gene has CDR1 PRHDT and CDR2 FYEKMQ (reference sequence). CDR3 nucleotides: TGTGCCAGCAGCTTAGCGACAGTCGGAAACACCATATATTTT. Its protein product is CASSLATVGNTIYF. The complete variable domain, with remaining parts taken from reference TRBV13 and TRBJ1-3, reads AAGVIQSPRHLIKEKRETATLKCYPIPRHDTVYWYQQGPGQDPQFLISFYEKMQSDKGSIPDRFSAQQFSDYHSELNMSSLELGDSALYFCASSLATVGNTIYFGEGSWLTVV.

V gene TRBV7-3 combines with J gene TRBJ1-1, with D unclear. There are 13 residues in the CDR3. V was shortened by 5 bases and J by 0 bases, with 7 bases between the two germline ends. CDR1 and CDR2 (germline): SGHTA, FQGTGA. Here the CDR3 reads CASSMKVNTEAFF. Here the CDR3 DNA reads TGTGCCAGCAGCATGAAGGTGAACACTGAAGCTTTCTTT.

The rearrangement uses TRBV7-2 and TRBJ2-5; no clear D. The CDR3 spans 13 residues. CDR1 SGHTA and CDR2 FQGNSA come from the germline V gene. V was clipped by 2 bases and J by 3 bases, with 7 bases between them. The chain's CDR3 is CASSLMLEETQYF. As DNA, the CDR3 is TGTGCCAGCAGCTTAATGTTGGAAGAGACCCAGTACTTC.

The CDR3 DNA follows: TGCGCCAGCAGCCGACAAAAGGGAGAGACCCAGTACTTC. This encodes CASSRQKGETQYF. This sequence joins TRBV4-3 and TRBJ2-5; no definite D call. The V end lost 4 bases, the J end lost 4 bases, and 10 bases lay between the germline ends. CDR1 LGHNA and CDR2 YSLEER come from the germline V gene. The length of the CDR3 is 13 residues.

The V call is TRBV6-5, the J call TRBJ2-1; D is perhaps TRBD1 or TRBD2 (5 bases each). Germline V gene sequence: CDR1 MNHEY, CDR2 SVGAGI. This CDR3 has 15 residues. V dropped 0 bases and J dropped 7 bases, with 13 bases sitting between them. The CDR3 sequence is CASSYSRGVSNEQFF. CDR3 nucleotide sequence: TGTGCCAGCAGTTACTCGAGAGGGGTTTCAAATGAGCAGTTCTTC.

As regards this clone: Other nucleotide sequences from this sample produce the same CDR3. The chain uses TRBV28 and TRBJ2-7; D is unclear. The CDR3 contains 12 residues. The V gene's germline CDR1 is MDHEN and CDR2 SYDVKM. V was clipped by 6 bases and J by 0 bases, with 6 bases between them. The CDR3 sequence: CASSLSSYEQYF. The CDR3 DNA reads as TGTGCCAGCAGCCTCAGCTCCTACGAGCAGTACTTC.

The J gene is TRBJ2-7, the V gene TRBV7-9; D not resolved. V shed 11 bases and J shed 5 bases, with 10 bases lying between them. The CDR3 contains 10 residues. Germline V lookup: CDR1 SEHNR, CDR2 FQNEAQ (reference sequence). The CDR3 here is CALAEDEQYF. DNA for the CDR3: TGTGCCCTCGCCGAGGACGAGCAGTACTTC.

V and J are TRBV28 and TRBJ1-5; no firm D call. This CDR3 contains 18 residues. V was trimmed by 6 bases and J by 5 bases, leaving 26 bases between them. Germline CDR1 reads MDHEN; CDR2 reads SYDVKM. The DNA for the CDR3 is TGTGCCAGCAGCCCCCTTTATTTCACAAGGGAGGGTGATCAGCCCCAGCATTTT. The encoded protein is CASSPLYFTREGDQPQHF.

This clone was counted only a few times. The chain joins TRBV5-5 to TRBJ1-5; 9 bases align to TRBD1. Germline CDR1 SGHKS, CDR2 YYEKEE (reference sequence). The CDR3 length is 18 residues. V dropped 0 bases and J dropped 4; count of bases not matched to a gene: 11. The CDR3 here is CASSLVITGGVMNQPQHF. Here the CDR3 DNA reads TGTGCCAGCAGCTTGGTCATAACAGGGGGCGTAATGAATCAGCCCCAGCATTTT.

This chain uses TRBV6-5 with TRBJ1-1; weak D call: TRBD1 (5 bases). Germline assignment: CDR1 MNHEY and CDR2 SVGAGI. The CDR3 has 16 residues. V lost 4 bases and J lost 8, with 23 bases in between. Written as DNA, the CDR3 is TGTGCCAGCAGTTCCCCAATAAGGGGCTCCGGGACGGAAGCTTTCTTT. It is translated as CASSSPIRGSGTEAFF.

CDR3 protein: CAWGWSPLNLNYGYTF. In DNA form, the CDR3 reads TGTGCCTGGGGGTGGTCCCCCTTGAACCTTAACTATGGCTACACCTTC. The J gene is TRBJ1-2, the V gene TRBV30; D is undetermined. This CDR3 contains 16 residues. Trimming took off 5 bases at V and 1 base at J, with 20 bases between the two ends. Germline V gene sequence: CDR1 GTSNPN, CDR2 SVGIG (reference sequence).

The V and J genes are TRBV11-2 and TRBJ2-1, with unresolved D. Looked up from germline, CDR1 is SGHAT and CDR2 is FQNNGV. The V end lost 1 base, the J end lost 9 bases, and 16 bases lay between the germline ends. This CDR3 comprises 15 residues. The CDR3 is CASSLGGRSKGEQFF. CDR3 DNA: TGTGCCAGCAGCTTAGGGGGTCGATCCAAGGGTGAGCAGTTCTTC.

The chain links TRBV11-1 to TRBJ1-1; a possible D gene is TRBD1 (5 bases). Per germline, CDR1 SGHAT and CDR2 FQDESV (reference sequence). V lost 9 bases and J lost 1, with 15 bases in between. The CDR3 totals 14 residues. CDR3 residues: CASDPGWTNTEAFF. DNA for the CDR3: TGTGCCAGTGACCCAGGGTGGACGAACACTGAAGCTTTCTTT. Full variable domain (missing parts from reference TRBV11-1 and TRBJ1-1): EAEVAQSPRYKITEKSQAVAFWCDPISGHATLYWYRQILGQGPELLVQFQDESVVDDSQLPKDRFSAERLKGVDSTLKIQPAELGDSAMYLCASDPGWTNTEAFFGQGTRLTVV.